This T cell receptor (beta chain) appears in the sequencing data of a study of preoperative IRX-2 immunotherapy in early breast cancer. This table comes from immunoSEQ multiplex PCR, and its TCRdb copy is limited to in-frame clones, with some not included. The table has around 30,000 clones, 70% to 85% seen once. The germline V gene has CDR1 MNHGY and CDR2 SAAAGT. The CDR3 is made up of 12 amino acids. Trimming stripped 2 bases from V and 5 bases from J, with 4 bases between. Indicated treatment: preoperative locoregional IRX-2 cytokine immunotherapy. This phase Ib study tested locoregional IRX-2 cytokine immunotherapy given before surgery.

This specimen was taken from a patient treated with IRX-2 immunotherapy. This chain uses TRBV6-8 with TRBJ1-5; D remains unclear. This sequence was found in a human donor with breast cancer. The CDR3 sequence is CASSYGDQPQHF. Here the CDR3 DNA reads TGTGCCAGCAGTTACGGGGATCAGCCCCAGCATTTT.